This TCR beta chain was identified in a study of blood T cell repertoires in COVID-19. Study-level information: COVID-19 samples collected from the United States, Italy and Spain covered acute and convalescent phases.

In the original analysis: Scientists estimated how many nucleated cells there were by amplifying reference gene primers. Data came from immunoSEQ multiplex PCR; TCRdb stores just in-frame clones and leaves some out. That table gives V, J and clone size, and the DNA gave D and trimming. The repertoire holds approximately 280,000 clones, with about 90% as singletons. V shed 2 bases and J shed 8 bases, with 10 bases lying between them. Germline CDR1 reads WNHNN; CDR2 reads SYGVQD (reference sequence). The CDR3 has 13 residues. This clonotype was sampled from a woman younger than 35 with acute COVID-19. The specimen sequenced was PBMCs or T cells enriched from blood (not recorded which). V gene TRBV10-1 combines with J gene TRBJ2-1; no firm D call. The DNA for the CDR3 is TGCGCCAGCAGTGAGGGGCCAGGCGATGAGCAGTTCTTC. As protein: CASSEGPGDEQFF.